A selection of T cell receptor beta chains follows, all from one sample in a study of cytomegalovirus exposure and HLA in healthy donors. The protocol was immunoSEQ multiplex PCR, while the TCRdb copy is restricted to in-frame clones and leaves out a portion. The sample lists some 110,000 clones; around 80% were seen once. Input material: PBMCs. Source of these receptors: a man aged 25 to 45 in good health and CMV-seropositive. The CDR3 runs from the conserved cysteine through the conserved F or W. D genes are given only for firm matches. The size of a clone is reported for some rows only, either as once, few or many, or as a class for expanded clones.

TRBJ2-1 NA NA TRBV5-1 TGCGCCAGCAGCTTGGTAGTAGCGGCCTACTACAATGAGCAGTTCTTC CASSLVVAAYYNEQFF
TRBJ2-7 NA NA TRBV10-3 TGTGCCATCAGTGATGCACACTACGAGCAGTACTTC CAISDAHYEQYF
TRBJ1-1 NA few TRBV6-1 TGTGCCAGCTCCGAGGGCAGAAACACTGAAGCTTTCTTT CASSEGRNTEAFF
TRBJ2-1 NA NA TRBV5-4 TGTGCCAGCAGCTTTTGGACAGACAATGAGCAGTTCTTC CASSFWTDNEQFF
TRBJ1-6 NA NA TRBV10-2 TGCGCCAGCAGTGTAACAGTGGGTTATTCACCCCTCCACTTT CASSVTVGYSPLHF
TRBJ1-2 TRBD1 NA TRBV28 TGTGCCAGCAGTATATTAGGACAGGGGGCCCCGAACTATGGCTACACCTTC CASSILGQGAPNYGYTF
TRBJ2-2 TRBD2 NA TRBV13 TGTGCCAGCAGGACCCGACTAGCGGGGGGCTTCGCAGCGAACACCGGGGAGCTGTTTTTT CASRTRLAGGFAANTGELFF
TRBJ1-2 NA NA TRBV5-1 TGCGCCAGCAGCTTGGAGCTGGGGAGGGTCCGTGATGGCTACACCTTC CASSLELGRVRDGYTF
TRBJ1-5 NA NA TRBV6-4 TGTGCCAGCATACAGGGTGGCAATCAGCCCCAGCATTTT CASIQGGNQPQHF
TRBJ1-6 NA NA TRBV5-3 TGTGCCAGAAGCTCTAATGCCGTCAGGGTTGACAATTCACCCCTCCACTTT CARSSNAVRVDNSPLHF
TRBJ1-2 TRBD1 NA TRBV19 TGTGCCAGTAGTCTCAGGACAGGGACCTATGGCTACACCTTC CASSLRTGTYGYTF
TRBJ2-3 TRBD2 once TRBV10-1 TGCGCCAGCAGTCCGACTAGCGGGACCTCGACGCAGTATTTT CASSPTSGTSTQYF
TRBJ2-1 TRBD2 few TRBV4-2 TGTGCCAGCAGCCAAGAACTGGGGCTAGCGGGGGGCAATGAGCAGTTCTTC CASSQELGLAGGNEQFF
TRBJ2-3 NA NA TRBV23-1 TGCGCCAGCAGTCCCCCTTGGCAGTATACGCAGTATTTT CASSPPWQYTQYF
TRBJ2-3 TRBD2 NA TRBV5-1 TGCGCCAGCAGTGCGGGGGGCACAGATACGCAGTATTTT CASSAGGTDTQYF
TRBJ1-1 TRBD1 NA TRBV5-8 TGTGCCAGCAGCTTGGAGCAGGGGGCTGGGTTGAACACTGAAGCTTTCTTT CASSLEQGAGLNTEAFF
TRBJ2-1 TRBD2 NA TRBV27 TGTGCCAGCAGTTTAGTCTTGGCGGGGGGATACTACAATGAGCAGTTCTTC CASSLVLAGGYYNEQFF
TRBJ1-5 TRBD1 NA TRBV6-1 TGTGCCAGCAGTGAATCTTTGGGACAGGGTCGATATAGCAATCAGCCCCAGCATTTT CASSESLGQGRYSNQPQHF